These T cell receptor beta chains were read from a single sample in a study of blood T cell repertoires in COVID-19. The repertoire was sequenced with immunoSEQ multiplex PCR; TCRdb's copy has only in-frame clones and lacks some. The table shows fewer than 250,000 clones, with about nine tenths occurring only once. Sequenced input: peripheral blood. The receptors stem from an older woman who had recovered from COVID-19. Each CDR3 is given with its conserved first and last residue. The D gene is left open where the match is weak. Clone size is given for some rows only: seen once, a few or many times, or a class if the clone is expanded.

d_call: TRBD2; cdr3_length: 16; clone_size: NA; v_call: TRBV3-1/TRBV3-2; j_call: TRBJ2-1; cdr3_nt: TGTGCCAGCAGCCAAGTCGGGACTAGCAGACTCAATGAGCAGTTCTTC; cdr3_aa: CASSQVGTSRLNEQFF
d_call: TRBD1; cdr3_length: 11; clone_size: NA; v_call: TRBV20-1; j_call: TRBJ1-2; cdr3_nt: TGCGTCCAAGGGACAGGGTTTGGCTACACCTTC; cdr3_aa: CVQGTGFGYTF
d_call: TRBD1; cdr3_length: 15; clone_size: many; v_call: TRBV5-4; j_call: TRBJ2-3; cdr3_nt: TGTGCCAGCAGCTTGTCAGGGGGCTCGGCAGATACGCAGTATTTT; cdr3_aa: CASSLSGGSADTQYF
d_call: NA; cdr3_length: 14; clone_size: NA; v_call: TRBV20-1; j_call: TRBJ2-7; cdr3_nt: TGCAGTGCTAGTGGGGGCGGGGCGGTATACGAGCAGTACTTC; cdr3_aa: CSASGGGAVYEQYF
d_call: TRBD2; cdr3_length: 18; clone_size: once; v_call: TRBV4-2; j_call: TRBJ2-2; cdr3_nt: TGTGCCAGCAGCCAAGAGGTAGCGGGGGGCCTTCACACCGGGGAGCTGTTTTTT; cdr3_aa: CASSQEVAGGLHTGELFF
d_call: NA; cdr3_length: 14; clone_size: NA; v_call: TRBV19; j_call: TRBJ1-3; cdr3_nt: TGTGCCAGTAGTATCTCCCCGAGCGGAAACACCATATATTTT; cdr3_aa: CASSISPSGNTIYF
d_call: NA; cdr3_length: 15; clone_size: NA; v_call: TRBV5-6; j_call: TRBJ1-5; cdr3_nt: TGTGCCAGCAGCTTGGCAGGGTCCGGCAATCAGCCCCAGCATTTT; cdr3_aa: CASSLAGSGNQPQHF
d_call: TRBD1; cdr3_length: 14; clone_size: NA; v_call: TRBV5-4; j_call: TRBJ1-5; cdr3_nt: TGTGCCAGCAGCCTGGACAGGGGGATTTGGCCCCAGCATTTT; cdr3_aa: CASSLDRGIWPQHF
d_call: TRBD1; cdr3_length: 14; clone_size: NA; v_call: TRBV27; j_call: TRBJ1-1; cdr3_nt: TGTGCCACTCACTCAGGGGGCAAGAACACTGAAGCTTTCTTT; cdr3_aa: CATHSGGKNTEAFF
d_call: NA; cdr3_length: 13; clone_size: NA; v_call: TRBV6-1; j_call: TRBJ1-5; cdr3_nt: TGTGCCAGCAGTGAGTGGGGCCACCAGCCCCAGCATTTT; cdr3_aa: CASSEWGHQPQHF
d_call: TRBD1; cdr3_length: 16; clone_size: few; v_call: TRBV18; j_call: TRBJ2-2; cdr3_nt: TGTGCCAGCAAAACTGCCGGGACAGCCATCACCGGGGAGCTGTTTTTT; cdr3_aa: CASKTAGTAITGELFF
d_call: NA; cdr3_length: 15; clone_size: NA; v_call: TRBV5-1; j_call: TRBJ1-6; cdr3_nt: TGCGCCAGCAGCTTGGGACAGGTCGATAATTCACCCCTCCACTTT; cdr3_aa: CASSLGQVDNSPLHF
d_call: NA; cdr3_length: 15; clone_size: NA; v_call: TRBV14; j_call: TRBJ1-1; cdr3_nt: TGTGCCAGCAGCATGGGGAGCTCGATAAGCACTGAAGCTTTCTTT; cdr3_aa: CASSMGSSISTEAFF
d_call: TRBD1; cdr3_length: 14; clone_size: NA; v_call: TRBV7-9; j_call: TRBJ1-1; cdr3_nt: TGTGCCAGCAGCCAGGGGGCTTCGGACACTGAAGCTTTCTTT; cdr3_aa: CASSQGASDTEAFF
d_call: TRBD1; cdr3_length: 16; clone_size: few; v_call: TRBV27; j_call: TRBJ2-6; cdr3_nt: TGTGCCAGCAGTTCGGGACAGAGCTCTGGGGCCAACGTCCTGACTTTC; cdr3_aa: CASSSGQSSGANVLTF
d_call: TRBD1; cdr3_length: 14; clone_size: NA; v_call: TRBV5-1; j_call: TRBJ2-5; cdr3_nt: TGCGCCAGCAGCTGGGGACAGGAACGGGAGACCCAGTACTTC; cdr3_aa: CASSWGQERETQYF
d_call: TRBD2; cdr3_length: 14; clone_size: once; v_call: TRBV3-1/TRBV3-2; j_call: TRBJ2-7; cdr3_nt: TGTGCCAGCAGCCAAAGGGGTAGCGGGGTCGCGCAGTACTTC; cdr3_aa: CASSQRGSGVAQYF
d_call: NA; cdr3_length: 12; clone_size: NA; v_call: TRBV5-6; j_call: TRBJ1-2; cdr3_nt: TGTGCCAGCAGCTTATGGACAATTGGCTACACCTTC; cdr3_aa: CASSLWTIGYTF
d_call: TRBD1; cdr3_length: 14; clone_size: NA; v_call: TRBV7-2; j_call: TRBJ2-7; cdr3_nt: TGTGCCAGCAGCGCCCGACAGGGGGGGTACGAGCAGTACTTC; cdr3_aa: CASSARQGGYEQYF
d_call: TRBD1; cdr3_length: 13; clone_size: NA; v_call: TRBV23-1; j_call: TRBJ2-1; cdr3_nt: TGCGCCAGCAGTCGCTCGCAGGGGGATGAGCAGTTCTTC; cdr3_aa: CASSRSQGDEQFF
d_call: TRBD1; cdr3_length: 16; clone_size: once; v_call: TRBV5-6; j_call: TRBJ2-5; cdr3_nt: TGTGCCAGCACCTCTTTCAGACAGGGGGCACGGGAGACCCAGTACTTC; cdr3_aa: CASTSFRQGARETQYF
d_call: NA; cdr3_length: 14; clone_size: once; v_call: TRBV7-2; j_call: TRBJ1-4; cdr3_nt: TGTGCCAGCAGCTTAGCAGGGGGGGGTGAAAAACTGTTTTTT; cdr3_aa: CASSLAGGGEKLFF
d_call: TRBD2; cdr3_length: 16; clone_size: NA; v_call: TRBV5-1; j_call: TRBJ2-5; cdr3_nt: TGCGCCAGCAGCTTGGCTAGCGGGGGGGTACAAGAGACCCAGTACTTC; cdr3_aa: CASSLASGGVQETQYF
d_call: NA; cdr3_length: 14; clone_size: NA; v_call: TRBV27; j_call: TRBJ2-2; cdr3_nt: TGTGCCAGCACCGACTCCGAATACACCGGGGAGCTGTTTTTT; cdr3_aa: CASTDSEYTGELFF
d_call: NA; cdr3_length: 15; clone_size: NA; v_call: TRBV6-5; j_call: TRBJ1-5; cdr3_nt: TGTGCCAGCAGCCTGGACAGCGGTAGCAATCAGCCCCAGCATTTT; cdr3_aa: CASSLDSGSNQPQHF
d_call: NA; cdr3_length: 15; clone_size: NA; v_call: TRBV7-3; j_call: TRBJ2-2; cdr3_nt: TGTGCCAGCAGCTTAACCGGTCATGACACCGGGGAGCTGTTTTTT; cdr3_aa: CASSLTGHDTGELFF
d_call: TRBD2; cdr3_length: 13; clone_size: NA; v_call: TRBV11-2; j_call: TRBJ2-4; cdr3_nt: TGTGCCAGCAGCTCGACGGGGGGGACCGTTCAGTACTTC; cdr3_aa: CASSSTGGTVQYF
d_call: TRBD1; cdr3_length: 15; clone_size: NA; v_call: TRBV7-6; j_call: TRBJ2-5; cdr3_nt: TGTGCCAGCAGCCCAGGACAGGGGGCAGGGGAGACCCAGTACTTC; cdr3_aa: CASSPGQGAGETQYF
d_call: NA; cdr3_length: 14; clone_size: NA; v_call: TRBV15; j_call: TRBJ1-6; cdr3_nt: TGTGCCACCAGCAGAGAAGGGGGGGACTCACCCCTCCACTTT; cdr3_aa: CATSREGGDSPLHF
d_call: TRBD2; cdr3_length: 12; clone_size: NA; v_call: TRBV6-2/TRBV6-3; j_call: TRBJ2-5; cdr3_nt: TGTGCCAGCAGTTGGGGGGGGGAGACCCAGTACTTC; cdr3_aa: CASSWGGETQYF
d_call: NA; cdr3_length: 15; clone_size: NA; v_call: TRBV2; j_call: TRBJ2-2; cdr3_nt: TGTGCCAGCAGTATCGGGGGGCCGAACACCGGGGAGCTGTTTTTT; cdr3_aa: CASSIGGPNTGELFF
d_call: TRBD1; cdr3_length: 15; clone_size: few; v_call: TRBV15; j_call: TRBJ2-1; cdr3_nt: TGTGCCACCAGCAGAGATAGGGGACAGGGCGATGAGCAGTTCTTC; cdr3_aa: CATSRDRGQGDEQFF
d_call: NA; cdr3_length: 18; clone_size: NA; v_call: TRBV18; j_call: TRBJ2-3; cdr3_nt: TGTGCCAGCTCACCCTTGTACTCGGCGGGAACTAGCACAGATACGCAGTATTTT; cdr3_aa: CASSPLYSAGTSTDTQYF
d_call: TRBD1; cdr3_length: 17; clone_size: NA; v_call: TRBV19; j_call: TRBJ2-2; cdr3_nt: TGTGCCACCCACGTTGTGGGACAGCGCCTAAGGCCCGGGGAGCTGTTTTTT; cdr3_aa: CATHVVGQRLRPGELFF
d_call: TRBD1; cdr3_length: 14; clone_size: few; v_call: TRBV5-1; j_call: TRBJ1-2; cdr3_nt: TGCGCCAGTACCCCCGGAGGGACAGTCTATGGCTACACCTTC; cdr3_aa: CASTPGGTVYGYTF
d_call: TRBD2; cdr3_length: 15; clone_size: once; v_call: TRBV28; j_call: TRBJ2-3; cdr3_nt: TGTGCCAGCAGTCCCCTCCTAGCGGGGGGAGATACGCAGTATTTT; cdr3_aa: CASSPLLAGGDTQYF
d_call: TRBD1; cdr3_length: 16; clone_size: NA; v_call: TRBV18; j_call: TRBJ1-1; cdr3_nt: TGTGCCAGCTCACTCCGAACCCAGGGGGCGGACACTGAAGCTTTCTTT; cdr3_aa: CASSLRTQGADTEAFF
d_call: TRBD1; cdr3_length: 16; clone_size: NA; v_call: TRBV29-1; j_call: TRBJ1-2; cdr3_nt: TGCAGCGTTGAAGCCCGAGACAGGGGGCAGGGCTATGGCTACACCTTC; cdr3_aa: CSVEARDRGQGYGYTF
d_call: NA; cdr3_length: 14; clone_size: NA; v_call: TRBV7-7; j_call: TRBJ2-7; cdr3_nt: TGTGCTAGCAGCCTCGGTCCCTCGTCCTACGAGCAGTACTTC; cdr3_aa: CASSLGPSSYEQYF
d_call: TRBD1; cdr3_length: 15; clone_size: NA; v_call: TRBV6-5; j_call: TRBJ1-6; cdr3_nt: TGTGCCAGCAGGATGGACCCAGGGGGAAGTTCACCCCTCCACTTT; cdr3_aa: CASRMDPGGSSPLHF
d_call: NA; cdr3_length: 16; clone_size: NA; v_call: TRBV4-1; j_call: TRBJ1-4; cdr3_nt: TGCGCCAGCAGCCTCGTGCCAGGGACAACTAATGAAAAACTGTTTTTT; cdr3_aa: CASSLVPGTTNEKLFF
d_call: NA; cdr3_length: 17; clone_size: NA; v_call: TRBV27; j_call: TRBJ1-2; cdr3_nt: TGTGCCAGCAGTTTAACGGCCAGGGAAGGCTGGGACTATGGCTACACCTTC; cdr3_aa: CASSLTAREGWDYGYTF
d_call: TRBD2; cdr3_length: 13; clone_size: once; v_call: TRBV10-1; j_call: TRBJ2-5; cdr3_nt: TGCGCCAGCACTCGACTAGCTCGAGAGACCCAGTACTTC; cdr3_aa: CASTRLARETQYF